Listed here are 26 T cell receptor beta chains from one sample, sequenced in a study of T cell responses to AZD1222 COVID-19 vaccine. Assay used: immunoSEQ multiplex PCR; TCRdb lists only in-frame clones, some missing. The sample yields about 92,000 clones, roughly 93% seen once. The sequenced sample was peripheral blood, obtained on day 0 of AZD1222 vaccination. These receptors originate from an adult in good health.

The V and J genes are TRBV27 and TRBJ2-3, with TRBD1 matching over 7 bases. V gave up 0 bases and J gave up 0 bases; unmatched junction bases: 9. The CDR3 is 18 amino acids. Looked up from germline, CDR1 is MNHEY and CDR2 is SMNVEV (reference sequence). The CDR3 is CASSLSTGWDRSTDTQYF. The CDR3, as DNA: TGTGCCAGCAGTTTATCGACAGGCTGGGACAGAAGCACAGATACGCAGTATTTT.

The chain joins TRBV19 to TRBJ2-7, with 8 bases that match TRBD2. The CDR3 has 17 residues. Germline loops: CDR1 LNHDA, CDR2 SQIVND (reference sequence). J gave up 2 bases and V 3 bases, and 12 bases lay outside the gene matches. The CDR3 loop reads CASSMSRGGSDTYEQYF. The CDR3 coding sequence is TGTGCCAGTAGTATGTCTCGGGGGGGATCAGACACCTACGAGCAGTACTTC. The entire variable domain, with the rest obtained from reference TRBV19 and TRBJ2-7, is as follows: DGGITQSPKYLFRKEGQNVTLSCEQNLNHDAMYWYRQDPGQGLRLIYYSQIVNDFQKGDIAEGYSVSREKKESFPLTVTSAQKNPTAFYLCASSMSRGGSDTYEQYFGPGTRLTVT.

This chain links TRBV15 with TRBJ1-5, with 11 nucleotides matching TRBD1. The V gene's germline CDR1 is LNHNV and CDR2 YYDKDF (reference sequence). This CDR3 has 17 residues. J lost 2 bases, V lost 1 base, and 4 bases had no gene match. CDR3 in amino acids: CATSRGGTGGGNQPQHF. The CDR3 bases are TGTGCCACCAGCAGAGGCGGGACAGGGGGTGGCAATCAGCCCCAGCATTTT.

The V gene is TRBV5-1, the J gene TRBJ2-2; D is unresolved. Germline V gene data show CDR1 as SGHRS and CDR2 as YFSETQ. The CDR3 covers 16 residues. Trimming stripped 0 bases from V and 0 bases from J, with 9 bases between. As DNA, the CDR3 is TGCGCCAGCAGCTTGGAAAGCGCCCCGAACACCGGGGAGCTGTTTTTT. It yields the protein CASSLESAPNTGELFF.

The gene calls are TRBV29-1 and TRBJ2-1; D not resolved. With 5 bases removed from V and 9 bases from J, the gap between germline ends came to 11 bases. Germline CDR1 is SQVTM and CDR2 is ANQGSEA. CDR3 length: 11 amino acids. Here the CDR3 DNA reads TGCAGCGTTCGACCGGATGTTGAGCAGTTCTTC. This gives the protein CSVRPDVEQFF.

The chain is built from TRBV10-3 and TRBJ2-7; D may be TRBD1 or TRBD2 (5 bases each). V was clipped by 2 bases and J by 3 bases, with 11 bases between them. Germline V lookup: CDR1 ENHRY, CDR2 SYGVKD. The CDR3 is 14 amino acids. CDR3 nucleotide sequence: TGTGCCATCAGTGAGATCGGGGCTGGCTACGAGCAGTACTTC. Translating gives CAISEIGAGYEQYF.

The rearrangement links TRBV2 to TRBJ2-5; D possibly matches TRBD1 or TRBD2 (5 bases each). Trimming shortened V by 8 bases and J by 5 bases, and 15 bases separated the two germline ends. This CDR3 is 13 amino acids long. Germline V gene sequence: CDR1 SNHLY, CDR2 FYNNEI. In nucleotides, the CDR3 is TGTGCCAGCCGGGGACGTACGATGGAGACCCAGTACTTC. Protein sequence: CASRGRTMETQYF.

This chain joins TRBV11-3 and TRBJ2-7; D may be TRBD2 (8 bases). The CDR3 runs to 19 residues. The ends were cut back, 3 bases at V and 3 bases at J, with 27 bases in the middle. CDR1 and CDR2 from the germline V gene are SGHNT and YENEEA. CDR3 in DNA: TGTGCCAGCAGCTTCCTCGGACAGGAGCTTGGACTAGCCCTCTACGAGCAGTACTTC. It is translated as CASSFLGQELGLALYEQYF.

Only a few counts were recorded for this clone. The chain recombines TRBV7-2 with TRBJ1-3; no clear D. Germline lookup yields CDR1 SGHTA and CDR2 FQGNSA. V lost 0 bases and J 0 bases, leaving 12 bases between the germline ends. There are 17 residues in the CDR3. Here the CDR3 reads CASSLAWGASSGNTIYF. CDR3 sequence (DNA): TGTGCCAGCAGCTTAGCGTGGGGTGCAAGCTCTGGAAACACCATATATTTT.

The chain recombines TRBV15 with TRBJ2-7; 8 nucleotides line up with TRBD1. After removal of 5 bases from V and 3 bases from J, the junction contained 15 bases not matched to a gene. This CDR3 has 17 amino acids. The germline V gene has CDR1 LNHNV and CDR2 YYDKDF (reference sequence). The CDR3: CATSRDETGQDIYEQYF. The CDR3 region has the DNA TGTGCCACCAGCCGGGACGAAACGGGACAGGACATCTACGAGCAGTACTTC.

This chain uses TRBV5-1 with TRBJ2-3, with D maybe TRBD2 (6 bases). CDR1 and CDR2 from the germline V gene are SGHRS and YFSETQ. CDR3 length: 14 residues. V was trimmed by 4 bases and J by 2 bases, leaving 11 bases between them. The CDR3 here is CASSGGSDTDTQYF. The CDR3 coding sequence is TGCGCCAGCAGCGGGGGGAGTGACACAGATACGCAGTATTTT. The complete variable domain, with remaining parts taken from reference TRBV5-1 and TRBJ2-3, reads KAGVTQTPRYLIKTRGQQVTLSCSPISGHRSVSWYQQTPGQGLQFLFEYFSETQRNKGNFPGRFSGRQFSNSRSEMNVSTLELGDSALYLCASSGGSDTDTQYFGPGTRLTVL.

For the CDR3, the DNA is TGTGCCAGCAGCTCCGTTCGGGGGTACGAGCAGTACTTC. This translates into CASSSVRGYEQYF. The chain recombines TRBV3-1 (or the pseudogene TRBV3-2) with TRBJ2-7; a possible D gene is TRBD2 (6 bases). Trimming removed 5 bases at V and 4 bases at J, with 12 bases between. The germline V gene encodes CDR1 LGHDT and CDR2 YNNKEL (reference sequence). The CDR3 length is 13 residues.

The J gene is TRBJ1-2, the V gene TRBV6-2 or TRBV6-3; TRBD1 agrees at 9 bases. The V gene end was trimmed by 3 bases and the J gene end by 8 bases; junction bases not matched to a gene: 10. In germline, CDR1 is MNHEY, CDR2 SVGEGT. The length of the CDR3 is 15 residues. The CDR3 nucleotides are TGTGCCAGCAGTTATGCCACAGGGGGCTCGGAGGGCTACACCTTC. As protein: CASSYATGGSEGYTF.

CDR3 residues: CASSQDLMRNQPQHF. CDR3 DNA: TGCGCCAGCAGCCAAGATTTAATGCGCAATCAGCCCCAGCATTTT. The V call is TRBV4-3, the J call TRBJ1-5, with D uncertain. Per germline, CDR1 LGHNA and CDR2 YSLEER. Trimming cost V 0 bases and J 2 bases, with 8 bases left between them. CDR3 size: 15 residues.

This clone was counted once. As DNA, the CDR3 is TGTGCCAGCTCACCAGGGACAGCCACCTTAAAACTGTTTTTT. Translated, it gives CASSPGTATLKLFF. The chain employs TRBV18 and TRBJ1-4; TRBD1 matches at 7 bases. Per the germline V gene, CDR1 is KGHSH and CDR2 is LQKENI. V lost 2 bases, J lost 10 bases, and 7 bases stayed unmatched. There are 14 residues in the CDR3.

This clone appeared a single time. This rearrangement joins TRBV28 to TRBJ1-3; 7 bases are a match to TRBD1. The CDR3 contains 14 residues. The germline V gene has CDR1 MDHEN and CDR2 SYDVKM. V shed 8 bases, J shed 2 bases, and the junction held 6 bases outside the gene matches. The CDR3 sequence is CASSPGTAGNTIYF. DNA of the CDR3: TGTGCCAGCTCGCCGGGGACAGCTGGAAACACCATATATTTT.

The genes are TRBV23-1 and TRBJ2-1, with TRBD1 as a possible D gene (6 bases). TRBV23-1 is an ORF, and what it does is uncertain. V shed 0 bases and J shed 4 bases, with 19 bases lying between them. CDR3 length: 18 residues. CDR3: CASSQSSTRDKIYNEQFF. CDR3 coding DNA: TGCGCCAGCAGTCAATCTTCAACCCGGGACAAGATTTACAATGAGCAGTTCTTC.

This chain links TRBV2 with TRBJ1-1; D not resolved. Trimming took 3 bases from V and 8 from J, leaving 10 bases between them. The CDR3 contains 12 residues. Germline V CDR1 and CDR2: SNHLY, FYNNEI. The CDR3 here is CASSDLDGEAFF. CDR3 DNA sequence: TGTGCCAGCAGTGACCTAGACGGAGAAGCTTTCTTT.

The rearrangement links TRBV6-6 to TRBJ2-1, with D possibly matching TRBD2 (7 bases). Trimming shortened V by 5 bases and J by 5 bases, and 22 bases separated the two germline ends. CDR1 is MNHNY and CDR2 is SVGAGI in the germline V gene (reference sequence). CDR3 size: 17 residues. DNA of the CDR3: TGTGCCAGCAGTCATCCTGCGGGGGCAGGGGCCAACAATGAGCAGTTCTTC. It specifies CASSHPAGAGANNEQFF.

The chain uses TRBV11-1 and TRBJ1-2, with TRBD1 matching 9 bases. V lost 5 bases to trimming and J lost 9 bases; unmatched junction nucleotides: 10. This CDR3 comprises 14 residues. Germline CDR1 is SGHAT and CDR2 is FQDESV (reference sequence). This CDR3 is CASSRDRATKSYTF. The CDR3 DNA sequence: TGTGCCAGCAGCCGGGACAGGGCCACAAAAAGCTACACCTTC.

The chain uses TRBV11-2 and TRBJ2-3, with 10 bases matching TRBD2. The junction had 1 base not matched to a gene; V was cut back by 2 bases and J by 2 bases. This CDR3 is 15 amino acids long. Germline loops: CDR1 SGHAT, CDR2 FQNNGV. Here the CDR3 DNA reads TGTGCCAGCAGCTTAACTAGCGGGAACACAGATACGCAGTATTTT. This encodes CASSLTSGNTDTQYF. Using reference TRBV11-2 and TRBJ2-3 for the parts outside the CDR3, the full variable domain is EAGVAQSPRYKIIEKRQSVAFWCNPISGHATLYWYQQILGQGPKLLIQFQNNGVVDDSQLPKDRFSAERLKGVDSTLKIQPAKLEDSAVYLCASSLTSGNTDTQYFGPGTRLTVL.

CDR3 nucleotides: TGTGCCAGCAGCTTGGTCCGGAAAAGCTCCTACAATGAGCAGTTCTTC. As protein: CASSLVRKSSYNEQFF. The rearrangement uses TRBV5-6 and TRBJ2-1; D gene uncertain. The CDR3 consists of 16 residues. Germline lookup yields CDR1 SGHDT and CDR2 YYEEEE. Deletions cut 0 bases from V and 0 bases from J, with 10 bases between.

The rearrangement joins TRBV6-5 to TRBJ2-7, with no clear D. The germline V and J ends were trimmed by 2 bases and 7 bases, with 15 bases remaining between them. Germline V gene data show CDR1 as MNHEY and CDR2 as SVGAGI. The CDR3 covers 14 residues. The CDR3 coding sequence is TGTGCCAGCAGTTACAATCCCCGAGGCTCGGAGCAGTACTTC. Its translation: CASSYNPRGSEQYF.

The rearrangement joins TRBV12-5 to TRBJ2-7; 7 nucleotides line up with TRBD2. The trim removed 7 bases at V and 0 bases at J, leaving 3 bases unmatched. Germline CDR1 reads LGHNT; CDR2 reads FRNRAP. This CDR3 has 13 amino acids. This chain's CDR3 is CASATSNSYEQYF. CDR3 nucleotides: TGTGCTAGTGCGACTAGCAACTCCTACGAGCAGTACTTC.

The rearrangement joins TRBV28 to TRBJ2-7; TRBD1 agrees at 7 bases. This CDR3 is 14 amino acids long. After removal of 5 bases from V and 3 bases from J, the junction contained 7 bases not matched to a gene. The germline V gene has CDR1 MDHEN and CDR2 SYDVKM. The CDR3 is CASSIRDRYYEQYF. The CDR3 DNA sequence: TGTGCCAGCAGTATCCGGGACAGATACTACGAGCAGTACTTC.

The chain employs TRBV27 and TRBJ2-3; 11 bases are a match to TRBD2. Germline CDR1 MNHEY, CDR2 SMNVEV (reference sequence). CDR3 length equals 16 residues. V shed 3 bases and J 2 bases; nucleotides not matched to a gene: 4. CDR3 sequence reads: CASSLLAGGYTDTQYF. The CDR3 DNA sequence: TGTGCCAGCAGTTTGCTAGCGGGGGGCTACACAGATACGCAGTATTTT.